This T cell receptor beta chain was identified in a study of identical twins. CDR1 is ENHRY, CDR2 SYGVKD, per germline. Trimming pared 7 bases from V and 0 bases from J, leaving 11 bases between. This CDR3 comprises 14 residues. MiXCR was run by TCRdb on the 5' RACE reads, yielding one entry per CDR3 protein. The sample yields 600,000 to 850,000 distinct CDR3 sequences, 15% to 20% seen once. On this clonotype itself: Its antigen is still unknown.

Overall study results and limits: Fewer insertions marked abundant cord blood beta clonotypes; young adult naive trended weakly, memory not at all.

The sample was also reused in another study, on T cells expressing NK-cell markers.

This TCR derives from a woman between 18 and 29 years old in good health. The V gene is TRBV10-3, the J gene TRBJ2-3; D is perhaps TRBD2 (6 bases). Sequencing input: PBMCs. The CDR3 region has the DNA TGTGCCATCACCGACAGCGGGAGCACAGATACGCAGTATTTT. Protein: CAITDSGSTDTQYF.